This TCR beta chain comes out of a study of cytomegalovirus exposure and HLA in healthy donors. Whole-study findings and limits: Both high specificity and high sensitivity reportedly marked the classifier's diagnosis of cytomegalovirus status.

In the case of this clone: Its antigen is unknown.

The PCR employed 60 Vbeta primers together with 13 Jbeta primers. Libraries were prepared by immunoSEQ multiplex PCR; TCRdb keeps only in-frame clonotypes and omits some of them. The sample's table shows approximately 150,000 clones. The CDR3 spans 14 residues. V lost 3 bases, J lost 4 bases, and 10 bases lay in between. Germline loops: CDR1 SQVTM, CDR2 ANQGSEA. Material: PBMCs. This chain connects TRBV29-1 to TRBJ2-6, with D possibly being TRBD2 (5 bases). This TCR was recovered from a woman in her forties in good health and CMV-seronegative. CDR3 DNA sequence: TGCAGCGTTGACGAGGGTTACGGGGCCAACGTCCTGACTTTC. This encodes CSVDEGYGANVLTF.